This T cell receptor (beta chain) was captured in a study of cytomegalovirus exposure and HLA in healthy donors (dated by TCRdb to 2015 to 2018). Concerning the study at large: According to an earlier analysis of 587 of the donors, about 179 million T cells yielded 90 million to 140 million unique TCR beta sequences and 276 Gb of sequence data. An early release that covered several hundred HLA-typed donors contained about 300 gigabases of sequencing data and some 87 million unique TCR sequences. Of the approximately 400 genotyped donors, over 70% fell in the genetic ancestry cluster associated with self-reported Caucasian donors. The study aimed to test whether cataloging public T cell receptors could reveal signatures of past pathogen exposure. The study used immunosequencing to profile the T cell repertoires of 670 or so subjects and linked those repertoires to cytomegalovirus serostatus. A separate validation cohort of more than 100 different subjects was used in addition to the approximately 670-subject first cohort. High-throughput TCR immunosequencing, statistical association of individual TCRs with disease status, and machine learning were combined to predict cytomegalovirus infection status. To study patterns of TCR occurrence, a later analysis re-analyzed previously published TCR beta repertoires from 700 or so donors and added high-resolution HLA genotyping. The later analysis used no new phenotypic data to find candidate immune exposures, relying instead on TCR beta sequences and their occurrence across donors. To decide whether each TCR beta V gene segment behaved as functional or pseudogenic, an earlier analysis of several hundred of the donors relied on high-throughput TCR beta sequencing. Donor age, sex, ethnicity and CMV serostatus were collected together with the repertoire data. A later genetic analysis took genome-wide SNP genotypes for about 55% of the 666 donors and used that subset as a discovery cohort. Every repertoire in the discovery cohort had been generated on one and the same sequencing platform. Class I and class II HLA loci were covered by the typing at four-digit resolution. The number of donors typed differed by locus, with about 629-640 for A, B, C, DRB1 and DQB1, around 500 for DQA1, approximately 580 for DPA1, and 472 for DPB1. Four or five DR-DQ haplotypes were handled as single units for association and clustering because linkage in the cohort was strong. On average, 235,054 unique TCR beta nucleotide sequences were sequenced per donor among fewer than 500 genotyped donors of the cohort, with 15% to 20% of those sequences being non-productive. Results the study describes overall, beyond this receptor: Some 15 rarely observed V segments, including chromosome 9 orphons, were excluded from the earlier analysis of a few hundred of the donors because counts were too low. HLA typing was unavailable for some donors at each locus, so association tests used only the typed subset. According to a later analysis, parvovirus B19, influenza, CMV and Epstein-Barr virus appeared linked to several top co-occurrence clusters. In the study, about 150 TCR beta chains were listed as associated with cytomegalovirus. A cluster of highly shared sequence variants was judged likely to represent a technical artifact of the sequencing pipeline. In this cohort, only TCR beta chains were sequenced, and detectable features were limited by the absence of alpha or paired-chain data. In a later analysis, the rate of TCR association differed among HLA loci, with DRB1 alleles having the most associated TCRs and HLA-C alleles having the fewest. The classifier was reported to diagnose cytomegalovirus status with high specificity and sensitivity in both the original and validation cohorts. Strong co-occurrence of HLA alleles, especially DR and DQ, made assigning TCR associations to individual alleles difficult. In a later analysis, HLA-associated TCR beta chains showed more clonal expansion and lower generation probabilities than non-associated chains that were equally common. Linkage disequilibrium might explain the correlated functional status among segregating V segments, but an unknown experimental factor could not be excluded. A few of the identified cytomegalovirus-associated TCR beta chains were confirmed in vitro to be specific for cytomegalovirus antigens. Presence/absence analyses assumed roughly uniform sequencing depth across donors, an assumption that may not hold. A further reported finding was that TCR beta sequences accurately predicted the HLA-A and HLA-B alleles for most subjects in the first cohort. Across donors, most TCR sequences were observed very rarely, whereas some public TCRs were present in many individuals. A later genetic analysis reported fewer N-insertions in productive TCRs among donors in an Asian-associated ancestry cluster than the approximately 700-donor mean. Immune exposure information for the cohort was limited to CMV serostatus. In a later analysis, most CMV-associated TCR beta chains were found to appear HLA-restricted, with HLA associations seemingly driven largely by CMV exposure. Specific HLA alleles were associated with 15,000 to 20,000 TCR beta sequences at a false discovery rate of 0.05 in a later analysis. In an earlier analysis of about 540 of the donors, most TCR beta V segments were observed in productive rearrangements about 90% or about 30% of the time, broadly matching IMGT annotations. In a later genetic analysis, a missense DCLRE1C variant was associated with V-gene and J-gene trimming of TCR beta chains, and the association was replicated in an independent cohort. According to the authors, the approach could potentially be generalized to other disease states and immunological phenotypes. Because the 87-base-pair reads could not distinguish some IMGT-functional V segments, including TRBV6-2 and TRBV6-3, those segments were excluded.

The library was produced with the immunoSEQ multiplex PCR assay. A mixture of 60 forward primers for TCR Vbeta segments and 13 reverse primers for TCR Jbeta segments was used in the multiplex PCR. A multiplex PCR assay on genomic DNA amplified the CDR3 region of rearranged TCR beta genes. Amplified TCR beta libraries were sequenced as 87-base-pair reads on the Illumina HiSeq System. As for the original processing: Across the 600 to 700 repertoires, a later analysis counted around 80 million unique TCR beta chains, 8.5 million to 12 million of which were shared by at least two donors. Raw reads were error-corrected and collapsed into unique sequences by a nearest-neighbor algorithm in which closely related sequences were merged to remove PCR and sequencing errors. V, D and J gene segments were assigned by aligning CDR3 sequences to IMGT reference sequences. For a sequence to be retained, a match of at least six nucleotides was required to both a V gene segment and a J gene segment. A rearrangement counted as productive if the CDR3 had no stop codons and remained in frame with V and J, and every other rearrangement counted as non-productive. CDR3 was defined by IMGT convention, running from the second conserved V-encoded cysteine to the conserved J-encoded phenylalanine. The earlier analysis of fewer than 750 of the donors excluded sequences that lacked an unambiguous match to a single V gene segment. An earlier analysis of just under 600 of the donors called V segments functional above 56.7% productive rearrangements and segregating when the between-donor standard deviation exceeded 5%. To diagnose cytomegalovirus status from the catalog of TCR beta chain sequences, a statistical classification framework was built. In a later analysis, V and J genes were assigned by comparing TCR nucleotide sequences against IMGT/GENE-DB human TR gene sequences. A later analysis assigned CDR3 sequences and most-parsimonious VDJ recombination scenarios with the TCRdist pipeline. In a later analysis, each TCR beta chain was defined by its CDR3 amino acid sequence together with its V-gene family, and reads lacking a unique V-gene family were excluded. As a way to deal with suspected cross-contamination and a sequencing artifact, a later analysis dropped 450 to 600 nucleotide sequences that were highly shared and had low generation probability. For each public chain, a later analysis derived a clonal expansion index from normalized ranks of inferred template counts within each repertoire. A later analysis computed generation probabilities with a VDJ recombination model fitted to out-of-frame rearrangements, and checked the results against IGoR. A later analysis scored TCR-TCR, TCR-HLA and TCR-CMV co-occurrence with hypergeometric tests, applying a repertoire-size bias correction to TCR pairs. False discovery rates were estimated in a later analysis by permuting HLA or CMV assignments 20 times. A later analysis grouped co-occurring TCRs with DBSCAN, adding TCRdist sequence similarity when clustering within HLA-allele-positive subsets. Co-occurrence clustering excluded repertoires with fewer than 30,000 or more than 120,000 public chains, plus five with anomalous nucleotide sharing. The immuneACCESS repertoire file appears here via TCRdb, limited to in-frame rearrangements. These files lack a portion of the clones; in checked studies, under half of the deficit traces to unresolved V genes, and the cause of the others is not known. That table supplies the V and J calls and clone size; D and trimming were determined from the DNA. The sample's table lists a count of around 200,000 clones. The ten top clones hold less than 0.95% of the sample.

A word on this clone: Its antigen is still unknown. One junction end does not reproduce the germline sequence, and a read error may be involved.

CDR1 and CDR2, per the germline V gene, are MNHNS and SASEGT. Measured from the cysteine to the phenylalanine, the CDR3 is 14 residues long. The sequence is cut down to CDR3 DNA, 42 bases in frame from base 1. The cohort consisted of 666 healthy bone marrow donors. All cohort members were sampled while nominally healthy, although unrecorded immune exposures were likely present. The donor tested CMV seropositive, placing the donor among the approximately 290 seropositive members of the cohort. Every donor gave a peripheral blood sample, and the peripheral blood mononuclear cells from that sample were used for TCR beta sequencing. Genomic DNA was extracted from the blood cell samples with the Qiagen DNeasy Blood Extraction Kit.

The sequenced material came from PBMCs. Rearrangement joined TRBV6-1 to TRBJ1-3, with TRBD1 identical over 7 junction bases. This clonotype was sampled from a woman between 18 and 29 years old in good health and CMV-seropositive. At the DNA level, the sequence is TGTGCCAGCAAAAAACAGGGAGACAGGGAGGTGAGGGATTTT. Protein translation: CASKKQGDREVRDF.